This is a list of T cell receptor beta chains from one sample in a study of CD8 T cells in Susac syndrome. Using its own MiXCR run on the immunoSEQ multiplex PCR reads, TCRdb lists one record per CDR3 protein. The data hold around 230,000 distinct CDR3 sequences, with about 96% observed a single time. Sequenced input: CD4+ T cells from PBMCs. The receptors derive from a human donor with Susac syndrome. The CDR3 runs from the conserved cysteine through the conserved F or W. D genes are given only for firm matches.

>TRBV12-3/TRBV12-4|TRBJ1-5|.
TGTGCCAGCGGTGGCAGTAGCAATCAGCCCCAGCATTTT
CASGGSSNQPQHF
>TRBV12-3/TRBV12-4|TRBJ2-2|TRBD2
TGTGCCAGCAGCTTTTGGGGTTCTAGCGGGAGGGCCGATCCCGGGGAGCTGTTTTTT
CASSFWGSSGRADPGELFF
>TRBV5-1|TRBJ2-1|.
TGCGCCAGCAGCTTGGTTGGGGGCAACAATGAGCAGTTCTTC
CASSLVGGNNEQFF
>TRBV29-1|TRBJ1-3|.
TGCAGCGTTAAGGGACGCCTCTCTGGAAACACCATATATTTT
CSVKGRLSGNTIYF
>TRBV5-1|TRBJ2-5|.
TGCGCCAGCAGCTTGGCCAAGAGGGACGAGACCCAGTACTTC
CASSLAKRDETQYF
>TRBV25-1|TRBJ1-1|.
TGTGCCAGCAGCAATGGATGGGGCGACATGAACACTGAAGCTTTCTTT
CASSNGWGDMNTEAFF
>TRBV7-2|TRBJ2-5|.
TGTGCCAGCAGCTTAACGCGGAGCCAAGAGACCCAGTACTTC
CASSLTRSQETQYF
>TRBV3-1|TRBJ1-5|.
TGTGCCAGCAGCCAAGATCCACCGCTGGGGCAGCCGCAGCCCCAGCATTTT
CASSQDPPLGQPQPQHF
>TRBV27|TRBJ2-4|TRBD1
TGTGCCAGCAGCATCCCGGGACAGGGGATGTACTTC
CASSIPGQGMYF
>TRBV3-1|TRBJ2-1|.
TGTGCCAGCAGCCAGGGGAAGGGTGCTAGTCCCTACAATGAGCAGTTCTTC
CASSQGKGASPYNEQFF
>TRBV18|TRBJ1-1|.
TGTGCCAGCTCACCACCGGGGGCAGGGCGCATGAACACTGAAGCTTTCTTT
CASSPPGAGRMNTEAFF
>TRBV28|TRBJ1-1|.
TGTGCCAGCAGCTTAACTAGGGTCACTGAAGCTTTCTTT
CASSLTRVTEAFF
>TRBV5-4|TRBJ2-1|.
TGTGCCAGCAGGTCGGGGGCAGTTACTAATGAGCAGTTCTTC
CASRSGAVTNEQFF
>TRBV6-1|TRBJ2-1|TRBD2
TGTGCCAGCAGTCCCAGACTAGCGGGTTTGGACAATGAGCAGTTCTTC
CASSPRLAGLDNEQFF
>TRBV9|TRBJ1-2|.
TGTGCCAGCAGCCCTCGACAGGATGGGTTAGCTAACTATGGCTACACCTTC
CASSPRQDGLANYGYTF
>TRBV7-8|TRBJ2-7|.
TGTGCCAGCAGACTGGACTCCTACGAGCAGTACTTC
CASRLDSYEQYF
>TRBV20-1|TRBJ1-1|.
TGCAGTGCTTACCGAGTTGGAGGGAACACTGAAGCTTTCTTT
CSAYRVGGNTEAFF
>TRBV6-5|TRBJ2-1|.
TGTGCCAGCAGCCCCCAGGCAATCAATGAGCAGTTCTTC
CASSPQAINEQFF
>TRBV5-6|TRBJ1-2|.
TGTGCCAGCAGCTTGGATCCTCGTATCTATGGCTACACCTTC
CASSLDPRIYGYTF
>TRBV7-9|TRBJ2-7|TRBD1
TGTGCCAGCACCGATCCACAGGGGCTCGGTGGCGAGCAGTACTTC
CASTDPQGLGGEQYF
>TRBV30|TRBJ2-3|.
TGTGCCTGGAGCGAGACAGGGAGGAGGACAGATACGCAGTATTTT
CAWSETGRRTDTQYF
>TRBV9|TRBJ1-1|.
TGTGCCAGCAGCGTAGAGGCAGGGAAGAGCACTGAAGCTTTCTTT
CASSVEAGKSTEAFF
>TRBV28|TRBJ2-7|TRBD1
TGTGCCAGCAGTTTAAGTCTCACACCGGGACAGGGTAATAGCGAGCAGTACTTC
CASSLSLTPGQGNSEQYF
>TRBV5-8|TRBJ1-5|TRBD1
TGTGCCAGCCGATTGACAGGGGGGCAGCCCCAGCATTTT
CASRLTGGQPQHF
>TRBV6-2/TRBV6-3|TRBJ2-3|.
TGTGCCAGCAGTTACTCCGCGGGGACACCTGTCCCAGATACGCAGTATTTT
CASSYSAGTPVPDTQYF
>TRBV29-1|TRBJ2-7|TRBD2
TGCAGCGTTGAAGATACGCGAGCGGGAGCATCCTACGAGCAGTACTTC
CSVEDTRAGASYEQYF
>TRBV4-1|TRBJ1-2|.
TGCGCCAGCAGCCAAGATCGCACCGGCACACAAGTCGGCCATTATGGCTACACCTTC
CASSQDRTGTQVGHYGYTF
>TRBV3-1|TRBJ2-5|.
TGTGCCAGCAGCCAAGGAATTGAGCCCAGTCGAGAGACCCAGTACTTC
CASSQGIEPSRETQYF
>TRBV18|TRBJ2-5|.
TGTGCCAGCTCACCAAACAGGGCTGAGACCCAGTACTTC
CASSPNRAETQYF
>TRBV30|TRBJ2-3|TRBD2
TGTGCCTGGAGTGAGGTAGCGGGAGGGCCAAATACGCAGTATTTT
CAWSEVAGGPNTQYF
>TRBV20-1|TRBJ2-1|.
TGCAGTGCTAGAGATCCGCTAGCGCCCTACAATGAGCAGTTCTTC
CSARDPLAPYNEQFF
>TRBV5-1|TRBJ2-6|.
TGCGCCAGCAGCTTAATTAGCTCTGGGGCCAACGTCCTGACTTTC
CASSLISSGANVLTF
>TRBV12-3/TRBV12-4|TRBJ1-2|TRBD1
TGTGCCAGCAGCTACGACAGGGGTCGGGGCTACACCTTC
CASSYDRGRGYTF
>TRBV7-2|TRBJ2-5|.
TGTGCCAGCAGCTTCAGCATTACCGTTAAAGAGACCCAGTACTTC
CASSFSITVKETQYF
>TRBV3-1|TRBJ2-7|.
TGTGCCAGCAGCCAAGGGACAGTAAGCTCCTACGAGCAGTACTTC
CASSQGTVSSYEQYF
>TRBV6-5|TRBJ1-5|.
TGTGCCAGCGCCTCTACAGGGTATAGCAATCAGCCCCAGCATTTT
CASASTGYSNQPQHF
>TRBV9|TRBJ2-6|TRBD1
TGTGCCAGCAGCCAAGGACAGGTCTCTGGGGCCAACGTCCTGACTTTC
CASSQGQVSGANVLTF